These T cell receptor beta chains were read from a single sample in a study of shared clonotypes between healthy human individuals. Some clones are missing from TCRdb's copy, which holds only in-frame ones; the method was immunoSEQ multiplex PCR. The table records 750,000 to 1,000,000 clones, almost 95% of them present only once. Sequenced: naive CD8+ T cells sorted from blood. The source of these receptors is a man aged 25-40 years in good health. Both conserved end residues are part of each CDR3. A D gene is named only where the DNA matches it firmly. Size values are once, few and many counts, or a class for expanded clones, and some rows have none.

V: TRBV7-2; size: once; D: NA; J: TRBJ1-1; CDR3: CASSSGGGGTEAFF; DNA: TGTGCCAGCAGCTCCGGCGGAGGGGGGACTGAAGCTTTCTTT
V: TRBV7-6; size: NA; D: NA; J: TRBJ2-5; CDR3: CASSLVSESVAQYF; DNA: TGTGCCAGCAGCTTAGTGAGCGAGTCGGTGGCCCAGTACTTC
V: TRBV4-1; size: NA; D: TRBD2; J: TRBJ2-7; CDR3: CASSQLAGPTYEQYF; DNA: TGCGCCAGCAGTCAGCTAGCGGGCCCTACCTACGAGCAGTACTTC
V: TRBV29-1; size: NA; D: NA; J: TRBJ1-1; CDR3: CSVALDSNTEAFF; DNA: TGCAGCGTTGCCCTCGACTCGAACACTGAAGCTTTCTTT
V: TRBV9; size: NA; D: TRBD2; J: TRBJ2-7; CDR3: CASSARAGVSYEQYF; DNA: TGTGCCAGCAGCGCCCGAGCGGGAGTCTCCTACGAGCAGTACTTC
V: TRBV7-8; size: NA; D: NA; J: TRBJ2-1; CDR3: CASSPPPFRGNRGEQFF; DNA: TGTGCCAGCAGCCCGCCACCCTTTCGCGGGAACCGGGGTGAGCAGTTCTTC
V: TRBV5-5; size: once; D: TRBD1; J: TRBJ2-5; CDR3: CASSDRVRQQETQYF; DNA: TGTGCCAGCAGCGACAGGGTAAGGCAGCAAGAGACCCAGTACTTC
V: TRBV19; size: once; D: NA; J: TRBJ2-1; CDR3: CASSDKRSYNEQFF; DNA: TGTGCCAGTAGTGATAAGCGGTCCTACAATGAGCAGTTCTTC
V: TRBV5-8; size: once; D: TRBD1; J: TRBJ2-7; CDR3: CASSFRDSGYYEQYF; DNA: TGTGCCAGCAGCTTCCGGGACAGCGGATACTACGAGCAGTACTTC
V: TRBV7-9; size: NA; D: NA; J: TRBJ1-4; CDR3: CASRTQTEKLFF; DNA: TGTGCCAGCAGAACCCAAACTGAAAAACTGTTTTTT
V: TRBV29-1; size: NA; D: NA; J: TRBJ2-7; CDR3: CSVVGTPSYEQYF; DNA: TGCAGCGTTGTAGGGACACCTTCCTACGAGCAGTACTTC
V: TRBV19; size: NA; D: NA; J: TRBJ2-5; CDR3: CASRGRGAQETQYF; DNA: TGTGCCAGTAGGGGCAGGGGGGCCCAAGAGACCCAGTACTTC
V: TRBV2; size: NA; D: NA; J: TRBJ2-7; CDR3: CASSELRGSSYEQYF; DNA: TGTGCCAGCAGTGAACTCCGGGGCAGCTCCTACGAGCAGTACTTC
V: TRBV2; size: few; D: NA; J: TRBJ1-5; CDR3: CASSLDTGSNQPQHF; DNA: TGTGCCAGCAGTCTTGATACGGGTAGCAATCAGCCCCAGCATTTT
V: TRBV9; size: NA; D: NA; J: TRBJ2-7; CDR3: CASSPIGDYLYEQYF; DNA: TGTGCCAGCAGCCCAATAGGCGACTATCTCTACGAGCAGTACTTC
V: TRBV7-6; size: NA; D: TRBD1; J: TRBJ2-3; CDR3: CASSQGADTQYF; DNA: TGTGCCAGCAGCCAGGGGGCAGATACGCAGTATTTT
V: TRBV15; size: NA; D: NA; J: TRBJ2-1; CDR3: CATGNVSSYNEQFF; DNA: TGTGCCACGGGGAACGTGAGCTCCTACAATGAGCAGTTCTTC
V: TRBV28; size: NA; D: NA; J: TRBJ2-7; CDR3: CASSTIYEQYF; DNA: TGTGCCAGCAGCACTATCTACGAGCAGTACTTC
V: TRBV6-5; size: few; D: NA; J: TRBJ1-5; CDR3: CASRNVANSNQPQHF; DNA: TGTGCCAGCAGGAACGTGGCAAATAGCAATCAGCCCCAGCATTTT
V: TRBV6-1; size: NA; D: NA; J: TRBJ1-1; CDR3: CASRQIEAFF; DNA: TGTGCCAGCAGACAAATTGAAGCTTTCTTT
V: TRBV11-2; size: NA; D: NA; J: TRBJ1-1; CDR3: CASSSDGTNTEAFF; DNA: TGTGCCAGCAGCTCGGACGGAACCAACACTGAAGCTTTCTTT
V: TRBV19; size: NA; D: TRBD1; J: TRBJ1-1; CDR3: CASSPGQGVAEAFF; DNA: TGTGCCAGTAGCCCGGGACAGGGGGTCGCTGAAGCTTTCTTT
V: TRBV28; size: NA; D: NA; J: TRBJ1-4; CDR3: CASSFPNNPDEKLFF; DNA: TGTGCCAGCAGTTTCCCCAACAACCCGGATGAAAAACTGTTTTTT
V: TRBV6-1; size: NA; D: NA; J: TRBJ2-1; CDR3: CASRPLGKEQFF; DNA: TGTGCCAGCAGACCCCTCGGTAAGGAGCAGTTCTTC
V: TRBV23-1; size: NA; D: NA; J: TRBJ1-5; CDR3: CASSQGGPQHF; DNA: TGCGCCAGCAGTCAGGGTGGGCCCCAGCATTTT
V: TRBV9; size: NA; D: NA; J: TRBJ1-4; CDR3: CASSVEAGRNEKLFF; DNA: TGTGCCAGCAGCGTAGAGGCAGGGAGGAATGAAAAACTGTTTTTT
V: TRBV19; size: NA; D: NA; J: TRBJ1-2; CDR3: CASSNTGFYGYTF; DNA: TGTGCCAGTAGTAATACAGGGTTCTATGGCTACACCTTC
V: TRBV6-1; size: NA; D: TRBD1; J: TRBJ2-7; CDR3: CASSVGQGGYEQYF; DNA: TGTGCCAGCAGTGTGGGACAGGGTGGCTACGAGCAGTACTTC
V: TRBV19; size: NA; D: NA; J: TRBJ2-3; CDR3: CASSAWGRDSTDTQYF; DNA: TGTGCCAGTAGTGCTTGGGGGCGGGATAGCACAGATACGCAGTATTTT
V: TRBV4-3; size: NA; D: NA; J: TRBJ2-1; CDR3: CASSHRTDPSNEQFF; DNA: TGCGCCAGCAGCCACCGGACTGACCCCTCCAATGAGCAGTTCTTC
V: TRBV5-8; size: once; D: TRBD2; J: TRBJ2-1; CDR3: CASSLGTSGFENEQFF; DNA: TGTGCCAGCAGCCTAGGGACTAGCGGGTTCGAGAATGAGCAGTTCTTC
V: TRBV7-8; size: once; D: TRBD1; J: TRBJ2-2; CDR3: CASSFPGQGAAVNTGELFF; DNA: TGTGCCAGCAGCTTTCCAGGACAGGGGGCGGCTGTTAACACCGGGGAGCTGTTTTTT
V: TRBV6-6; size: NA; D: TRBD2; J: TRBJ2-5; CDR3: CASSNTPGLAEETQYF; DNA: TGTGCCAGCAGTAATACCCCGGGACTAGCGGAAGAGACCCAGTACTTC
V: TRBV19; size: NA; D: NA; J: TRBJ2-1; CDR3: CASSISDNSYNEQFF; DNA: TGTGCCAGTAGTATAAGTGACAATTCCTACAATGAGCAGTTCTTC
V: TRBV7-6; size: NA; D: NA; J: TRBJ1-1; CDR3: CASSSGLLNTEAFF; DNA: TGTGCCAGCAGCTCGGGACTCCTGAACACTGAAGCTTTCTTT
V: TRBV7-2; size: once; D: TRBD2; J: TRBJ2-5; CDR3: CASSPALAGQLETQYF; DNA: TGTGCCAGCAGCCCCGCCCTAGCGGGACAGCTAGAGACCCAGTACTTC
V: TRBV25-1; size: NA; D: NA; J: TRBJ1-3; CDR3: CASSDTDTFSGNTIYF; DNA: TGTGCCAGCAGTGATACGGACACCTTCTCTGGAAACACCATATATTTT
V: TRBV18; size: NA; D: TRBD1; J: TRBJ2-5; CDR3: CASSHDSGTGQETQYF; DNA: TGTGCCAGCTCACACGATTCCGGGACAGGTCAAGAGACCCAGTACTTC
V: TRBV10-3; size: few; D: TRBD2; J: TRBJ2-1; CDR3: CAILAGGGNEQFF; DNA: TGTGCCATCCTAGCGGGAGGCGGCAATGAGCAGTTCTTC